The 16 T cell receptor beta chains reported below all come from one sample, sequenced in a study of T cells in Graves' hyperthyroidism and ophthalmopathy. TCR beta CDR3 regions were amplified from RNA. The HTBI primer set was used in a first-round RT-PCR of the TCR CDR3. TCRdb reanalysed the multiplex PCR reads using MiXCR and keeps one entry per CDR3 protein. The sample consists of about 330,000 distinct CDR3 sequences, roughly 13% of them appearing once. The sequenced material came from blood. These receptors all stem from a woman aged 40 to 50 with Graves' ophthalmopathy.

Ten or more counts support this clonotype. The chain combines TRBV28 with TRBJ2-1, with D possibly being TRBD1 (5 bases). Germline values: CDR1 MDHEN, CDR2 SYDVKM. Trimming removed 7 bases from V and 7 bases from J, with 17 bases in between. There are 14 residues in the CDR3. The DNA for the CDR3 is TGTGCCAGCAACCAACTAAGGGGTCGGAATGAGCAGTTCTTC. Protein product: CASNQLRGRNEQFF. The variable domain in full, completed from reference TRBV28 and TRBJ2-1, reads DVKVTQSSRYLVKRTGEKVFLECVQDMDHENMFWYRQDPGLGLRLIYFSYDVKMKEKGDIPEGYSVSREKKERFSLILESASTNQTSMYLCASNQLRGRNEQFFGPGTRLTVL.

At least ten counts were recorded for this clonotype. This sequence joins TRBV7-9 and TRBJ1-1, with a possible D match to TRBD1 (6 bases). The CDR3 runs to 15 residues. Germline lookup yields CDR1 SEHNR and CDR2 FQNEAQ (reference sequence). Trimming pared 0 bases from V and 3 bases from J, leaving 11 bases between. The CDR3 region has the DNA TGTGCCAGCAGCTTAGCTTCAGGGGCGGACACTGAAGCTTTCTTT. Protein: CASSLASGADTEAFF.

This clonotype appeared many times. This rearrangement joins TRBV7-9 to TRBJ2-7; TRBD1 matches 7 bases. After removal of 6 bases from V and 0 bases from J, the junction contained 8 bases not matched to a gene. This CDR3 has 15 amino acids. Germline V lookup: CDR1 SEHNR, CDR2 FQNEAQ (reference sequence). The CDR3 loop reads CASRPQGISSYEQYF. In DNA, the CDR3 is TGTGCCAGCAGACCACAGGGGATTAGCTCCTACGAGCAGTACTTC.

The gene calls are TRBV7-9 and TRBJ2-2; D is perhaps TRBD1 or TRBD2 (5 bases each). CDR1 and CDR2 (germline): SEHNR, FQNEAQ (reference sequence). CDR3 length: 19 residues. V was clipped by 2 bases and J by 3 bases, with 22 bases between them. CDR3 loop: CASSLPGARKPGDTGELFF. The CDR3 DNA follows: TGTGCCAGCAGCTTACCCGGGGCCCGAAAACCCGGAGACACCGGGGAGCTGTTTTTT.

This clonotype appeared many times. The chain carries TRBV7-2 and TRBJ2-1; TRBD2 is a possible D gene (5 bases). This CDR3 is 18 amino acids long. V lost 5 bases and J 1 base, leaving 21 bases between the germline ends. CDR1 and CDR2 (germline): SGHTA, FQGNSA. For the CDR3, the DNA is TGTGCCAGCAGCGACGCGGGTCCCGCAGGAGAGTCCTACAATGAGCAGTTCTTC. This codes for CASSDAGPAGESYNEQFF.

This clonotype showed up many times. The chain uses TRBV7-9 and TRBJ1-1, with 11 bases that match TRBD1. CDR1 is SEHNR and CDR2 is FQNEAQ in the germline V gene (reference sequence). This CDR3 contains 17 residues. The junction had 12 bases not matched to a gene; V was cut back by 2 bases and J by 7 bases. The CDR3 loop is CASSLPGGTGGEIEAFF. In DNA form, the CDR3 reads TGTGCCAGCAGCTTACCAGGCGGGACAGGGGGGGAAATTGAAGCTTTCTTT.

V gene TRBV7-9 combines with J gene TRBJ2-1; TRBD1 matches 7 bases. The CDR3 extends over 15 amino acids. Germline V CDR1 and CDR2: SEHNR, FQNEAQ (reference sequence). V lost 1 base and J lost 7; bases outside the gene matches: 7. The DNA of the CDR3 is TGTGCCAGCAGCTTAGGGCAGGGGGTGGGGAATGAGCAGTTCTTC. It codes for CASSLGQGVGNEQFF.

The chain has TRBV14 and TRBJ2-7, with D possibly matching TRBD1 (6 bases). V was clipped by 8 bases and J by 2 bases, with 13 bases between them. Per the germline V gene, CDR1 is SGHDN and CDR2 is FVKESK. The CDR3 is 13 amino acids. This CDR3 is CASGGGSPYEQYF. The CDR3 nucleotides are TGTGCCAGCGGGGGCGGGTCCCCCTACGAGCAGTACTTC.

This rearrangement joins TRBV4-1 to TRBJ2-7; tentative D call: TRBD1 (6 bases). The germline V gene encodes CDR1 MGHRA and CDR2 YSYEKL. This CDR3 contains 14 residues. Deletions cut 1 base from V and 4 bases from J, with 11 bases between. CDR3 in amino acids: CASSQVVTGYEQYF. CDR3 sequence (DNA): TGCGCCAGCAGCCAAGTAGTTACAGGGTACGAGCAGTACTTC.

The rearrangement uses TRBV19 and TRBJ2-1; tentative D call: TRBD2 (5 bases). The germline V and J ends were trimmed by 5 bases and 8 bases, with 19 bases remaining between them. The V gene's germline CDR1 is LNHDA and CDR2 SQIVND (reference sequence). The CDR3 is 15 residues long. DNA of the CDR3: TGTGCCAGTAGTCGGGGAGCGGTGACGTACGATGAGCAGTTCTTC. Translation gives CASSRGAVTYDEQFF.

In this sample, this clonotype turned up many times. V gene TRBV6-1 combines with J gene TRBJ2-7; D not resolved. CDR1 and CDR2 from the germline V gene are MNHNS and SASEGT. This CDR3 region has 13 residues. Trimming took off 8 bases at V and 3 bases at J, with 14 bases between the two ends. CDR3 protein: CASGKGHFYEQYF. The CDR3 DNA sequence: TGTGCCAGCGGAAAAGGTCATTTCTACGAGCAGTACTTC.

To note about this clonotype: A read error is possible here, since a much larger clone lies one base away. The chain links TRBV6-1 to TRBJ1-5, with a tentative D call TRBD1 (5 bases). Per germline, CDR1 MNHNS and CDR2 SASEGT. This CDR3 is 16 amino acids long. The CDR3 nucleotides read TGTGCCAGCGGTGAAGTGGACATGGGGAGCAATCAGCCCCAGCATTTT. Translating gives CASGEVDMGSNQPQHF.

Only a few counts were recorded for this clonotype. The CDR3 DNA reads as TGTGCCAGCAGCTTAGTTCGGGGGGCCGGATTCCCCGGGGAGCTGTTTTTT. Translating it yields CASSLVRGAGFPGELFF. V usage is TRBV7-9 and J usage is TRBJ2-2, with a weak D call TRBD2 (7 bases). Trimming left V 1 base short and J 6 bases short, with 18 bases between. The CDR3 loop spans 17 amino acids. Germline values: CDR1 SEHNR, CDR2 FQNEAQ (reference sequence).

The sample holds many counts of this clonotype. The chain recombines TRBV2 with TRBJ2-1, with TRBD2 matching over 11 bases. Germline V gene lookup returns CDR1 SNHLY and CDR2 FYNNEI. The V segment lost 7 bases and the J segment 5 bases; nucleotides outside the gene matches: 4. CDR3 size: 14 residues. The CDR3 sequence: CASKTSGDHNEQFF. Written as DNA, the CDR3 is TGTGCCAGCAAGACTAGCGGGGACCACAATGAGCAGTTCTTC.

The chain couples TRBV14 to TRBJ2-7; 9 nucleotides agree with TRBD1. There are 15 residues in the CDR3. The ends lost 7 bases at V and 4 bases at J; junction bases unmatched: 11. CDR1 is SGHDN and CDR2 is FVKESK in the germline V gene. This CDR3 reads CASKNRDRVNYEQYF. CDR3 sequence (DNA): TGTGCCAGCAAAAACCGGGACAGGGTAAATTACGAGCAGTACTTC.

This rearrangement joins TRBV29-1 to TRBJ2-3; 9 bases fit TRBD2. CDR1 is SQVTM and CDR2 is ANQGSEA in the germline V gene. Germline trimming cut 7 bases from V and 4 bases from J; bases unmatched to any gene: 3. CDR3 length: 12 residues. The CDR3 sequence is CSGSGGPDTQYF. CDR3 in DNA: TGCAGCGGTAGCGGGGGCCCAGATACGCAGTATTTT.